The TCR beta chain under discussion was sequenced for a study of T cell responses to AZD1222 COVID-19 vaccine. Note on this clone: Its antigen is currently unknown.

Sequencing used immunoSEQ multiplex PCR; TCRdb keeps in-frame clones, though not all of them. The sample carries 150,000 to 200,000 clones, 90% to 95% recorded once. Study-level points and caveats: Seropositive status at baseline applied to only six AZD1222 recipients. Regions 160-218 and 743-854 dominated among vaccine-associated CD4 TCRs spanning spike.

The CDR3 covers 12 residues. V was pared by 5 bases and J by 4 bases, with 6 bases between. Germline V gives CDR1 SEHNR, CDR2 FQNEAQ (reference sequence). The sample was peripheral blood, taken on day 0 of AZD1222 vaccination. The chain uses TRBV7-9 and TRBJ1-5; D ambiguous. This clonotype was sampled from an adult in good health. The CDR3 coding sequence is TGTGCCAGCAGCGACGGGAATCAGCCCCAGCATTTT. Translating it yields CASSDGNQPQHF.